These 4 T cell receptor beta chains came from one sample sequenced in a study of CD8+CD57+ T cells in acquired aplastic anemia. Flow cytometry had shown expanded CD8+CD57+ cells in the patients chosen for sequencing. Genomic DNA acted as the template from which TCR beta VDJ combination and CDR3 sequence profiling were carried out. Via MiXCR, TCRdb re-called the reads, giving one row per CDR3 protein. Altogether roughly 180,000 distinct CDR3 sequences are present, 63% being singletons, with the ten largest covering about 39%. Sequencing was done on a sample of sorted CD4+, CD8+, or CD8+CD57+ T cells (not recorded which) from PBMCs. The receptors come from a human donor with aplastic anemia.

The chain employs TRBV27 and TRBJ1-1; D is ambiguous. This CDR3 contains 13 residues. Germline CDR1 and CDR2: MNHEY and SMNVEV (reference sequence). Trimming removed 0 bases at V and 5 bases at J, with 7 bases between. CDR3 in amino acids: CASSLSQGTEAFF. The DNA of the CDR3 is TGTGCCAGCAGTTTATCCCAAGGGACTGAAGCTTTCTTT.

This clonotype was detected many times. This chain joins TRBV20-1 and TRBJ2-3, with 9 nucleotides matching TRBD2. Trimming cost V 1 base and J 2 bases; bases outside gene matches: 1. Germline-derived CDR1 and CDR2 are DFQATT and SNEGSKA (reference sequence). CDR3 size: 14 residues. The CDR3 sequence: CSARVAGATDTQYF. In DNA, the CDR3 is TGCAGTGCTAGAGTAGCGGGGGCCACAGATACGCAGTATTTT.

This chain connects TRBV2 to TRBJ1-5; D is ambiguous. The CDR3 is made up of 14 amino acids. The V gene's germline CDR1 is SNHLY and CDR2 FYNNEI. Between the trimmed V and J ends, which lost 5 bases and 0 bases, there was a span of 8 bases. The CDR3 DNA is TGTGCCAGCAGTCTCACTCATAGCAATCAGCCCCAGCATTTT. This translates into CASSLTHSNQPQHF.

This clonotype was seen at least ten times. The V gene is TRBV10-2, the J gene TRBJ2-5, with unresolved D. Germline values: CDR1 WSHSY, CDR2 SAAADI. The CDR3 contains 15 residues. V lost 3 bases to trimming and J lost 5 bases, with 16 bases between them. The CDR3, as DNA: TGCGCCAGCAGTGAAGGGCACCCGAGACGGGAGACCCAGTACTTC. This gives the protein CASSEGHPRRETQYF.